Listed below are T cell receptor beta chains from one sample, sequenced in a study of blood T cell repertoires in COVID-19. Profiled with immunoSEQ multiplex PCR; TCRdb holds only in-frame clones, not every one. The sample includes approximately 400,000 clones, around 84% of them seen just once. Sequencing was carried out using peripheral blood. These receptors were taken from a human donor with acute or convalescent COVID-19. The donor label of this sample is uncertain. Both conserved end residues are part of each CDR3. The D gene is left open where the match is weak. Not all rows give a size; the values are once, few, many and, for expanded clones, a class.

. TRBJ2-3 TRBV5-6 . CASSLRQTFNDTQYF TGTGCCAGCAGCTTGCGACAGACGTTCAATGATACGCAGTATTTT
. TRBJ1-6 TRBV7-9 TRBD1 CASSFERGLSPLHF TGTGCCAGCAGCTTTGAGAGGGGGCTGTCACCCCTCCACTTT
. TRBJ1-5 TRBV6-1 . CASSDWGHYSNQPQHF TGTGCCAGCAGTGATTGGGGACATTATAGCAATCAGCCCCAGCATTTT
. TRBJ1-5 TRBV2 TRBD1 CASSSGGTRQPQHF TGTGCCAGCAGCTCAGGGGGCACGCGTCAGCCCCAGCATTTT
. TRBJ1-2 TRBV28 . CASSSPPGGQRRKGYTF TGTGCCAGCAGTTCCCCCCCCGGGGGGCAGCGGCGAAAAGGCTACACCTTC
once TRBJ2-1 TRBV14 TRBD1 CASSQDHWTGGFNEQFF TGTGCCAGCAGCCAAGATCACTGGACAGGGGGTTTTAATGAGCAGTTCTTC
. TRBJ1-6 TRBV5-1 . CASSLVQGFSSPLHF TGCGCCAGCAGCTTGGTCCAGGGGTTTTCTTCACCCCTCCACTTT
. TRBJ1-5 TRBV5-4 . CASSIQGTQPQHF TGTGCCAGCAGCATACAGGGAACTCAGCCCCAGCATTTT
. TRBJ1-4 TRBV2 TRBD1 CASGGQGCEKLFF TGTGCCAGCGGGGGACAGGGATGCGAAAAACTGTTTTTT
. TRBJ2-3 TRBV27 TRBD1 CASSLRGRGDTQYF TGTGCCAGCAGTTTAAGGGGGCGTGGAGATACGCAGTATTTT
. TRBJ1-2 TRBV7-9 . CASSASGHYGYTF TGTGCCAGCAGCGCATCAGGCCACTATGGCTACACCTTC
. TRBJ2-3 TRBV6-4 . CASSERGQDTQYF TGTGCCAGCAGTGAACGAGGGCAAGATACGCAGTATTTT
few TRBJ2-3 TRBV6-5 . CASSLTDSTDTQYF TGTGCCAGCAGCTTGACAGATAGCACAGATACGCAGTATTTT
. TRBJ1-2 TRBV15 TRBD1 CATSRGTGGAYGYTF TGTGCCACCAGCAGAGGGACAGGGGGCGCCTATGGCTACACCTTC
. TRBJ2-3 TRBV6-2/TRBV6-3 TRBD2 CASRPSGGASGDTQYF TGTGCCAGCAGACCTAGCGGGGGGGCCTCTGGGGATACGCAGTATTTT
. TRBJ1-3 TRBV15 TRBD1 CATSRGWDRAGNTIYF TGTGCCACCAGCAGAGGGTGGGACAGGGCTGGAAACACCATATATTTT
. TRBJ1-1 TRBV18 TRBD1 CASSPGQGAFTEAFF TGTGCCAGCTCCCCAGGACAGGGGGCCTTCACTGAAGCTTTCTTT
. TRBJ2-7 TRBV5-1 TRBD1 CASREALQGASEQYF TGCGCCAGCAGAGAGGCCTTACAGGGGGCAAGCGAGCAGTACTTC
. TRBJ1-2 TRBV7-8 TRBD1 CASRGGIGYTF TGTGCCAGCAGAGGGGGCATTGGCTACACCTTC
. TRBJ2-2 TRBV11-2 TRBD2 CASSLWSGINTGELFF TGTGCCAGCAGCCTCTGGAGCGGGATAAACACCGGGGAGCTGTTTTTT
once TRBJ1-5 TRBV12-3/TRBV12-4 . CASSFRSQPQHF TGTGCCAGCAGTTTTCGGTCCCAGCCCCAGCATTTT
. TRBJ2-7 TRBV18 TRBD1 CASSPTGTGLYEQYF TGTGCCAGCTCACCAACCGGGACAGGGTTGTACGAGCAGTACTTC
few TRBJ1-6 TRBV9 . CASSVAQNSPLHF TGTGCCAGCAGCGTAGCACAAAATTCACCCCTCCACTTT
once TRBJ1-4 TRBV11-2 TRBD1 CASSFQGQGYGTNEKLFF TGTGCCAGCAGCTTTCAGGGACAGGGGTATGGGACTAATGAAAAACTGTTTTTT
few TRBJ1-3 TRBV6-2/TRBV6-3 . CASSSGGSGNTIYF TGTGCCAGCAGCAGCGGAGGCTCTGGAAACACCATATATTTT
. TRBJ1-1 TRBV5-1 . CASSLEFQSGRAFF TGCGCCAGCAGCTTGGAGTTCCAGTCCGGGAGAGCTTTCTTT
. TRBJ2-4 TRBV2 . CASSVANGKNIQYF TGTGCCAGCAGTGTAGCGAACGGCAAAAACATTCAGTACTTC
. TRBJ1-3 TRBV2 . CASRLLVSSGNTIYF TGTGCCAGCAGATTATTAGTGAGCTCTGGAAACACCATATATTTT
once TRBJ2-1 TRBV5-1 TRBD1 CASSQGQGAINSYNEQFF TGCGCCAGCAGCCAGGGACAGGGGGCGATAAACTCCTACAATGAGCAGTTCTTC
. TRBJ1-2 TRBV29-1 TRBD1 CSVRTGNGYTF TGCAGCGTTCGGACAGGGAATGGCTACACCTTC
. TRBJ1-1 TRBV27 . CASSSLGQYTEAFF TGTGCCAGCAGTTCGCTGGGGCAGTACACTGAAGCTTTCTTT
few TRBJ2-1 TRBV28 TRBD2 CASSSPGSGGGNEQFF TGTGCCAGCAGTTCCCCGGGTAGCGGGGGAGGCAATGAGCAGTTCTTC
. TRBJ2-1 TRBV7-8 TRBD2 CASSPRTSGGRYNEQFF TGTGCCAGCAGCCCCAGGACTAGCGGGGGCCGCTACAATGAGCAGTTCTTC
. TRBJ2-1 TRBV5-8 TRBD2 CASSQTTSGRTNEQFF TGTGCCAGCAGCCAAACTACTAGCGGGAGGACCAATGAGCAGTTCTTC
few TRBJ2-2 TRBV14 . CASSQAGSGELFF TGTGCCAGCAGCCAAGCAGGGTCCGGGGAGCTGTTTTTT
once TRBJ2-7 TRBV7-2 TRBD2 CASSLGGSGITYEQYF TGTGCCAGCAGCTTAGGGGGCAGCGGGATCACCTACGAGCAGTACTTC
. TRBJ1-4 TRBV4-2 TRBD1 CASSQDLAGGRSKLFF TGTGCCAGCAGCCAAGATCTTGCAGGGGGCAGGTCAAAACTGTTTTTT
. TRBJ1-2 TRBV7-9 . CASSLGSVRVVGYTF TGTGCCAGCAGCTTAGGTTCAGTGAGGGTGGTTGGCTACACCTTC
. TRBJ1-5 TRBV3-1/TRBV3-2 TRBD1 CASSLTGGGQPQHF TGTGCCAGCAGCCTCACAGGGGGCGGGCAGCCCCAGCATTTT
many TRBJ1-6 TRBV19 . CASSPGASSYNSPLHF TGTGCCAGTAGTCCGGGAGCAAGCTCCTATAATTCACCCCTCCACTTT
. TRBJ1-4 TRBV9 TRBD1 CASSVSTPGTGRGLNEKLFF TGTGCCAGCAGCGTCTCAACTCCCGGGACAGGGAGGGGGCTAAATGAAAAACTGTTTTTT